This entry lists 17 T cell receptor beta chains sequenced from one sample in a study of cytomegalovirus exposure and HLA in healthy donors. With 60 Vbeta and 13 Jbeta primers, the PCR was carried out. Clones were sequenced by immunoSEQ multiplex PCR, and TCRdb holds only the in-frame ones, with some missing. The sample has some 150,000 clones; approximately 82% are singletons. Sequenced input: PBMCs. The receptors were sampled from a man aged 25 to 45 in good health and CMV-seropositive.

The chain employs TRBV6-5 and TRBJ1-5; a weak D match, TRBD1 (6 bases). Trimming removed 4 bases at V and 6 bases at J, with 13 bases between. CDR1 MNHEY and CDR2 SVGAGI come from the germline V gene. There are 14 residues in the CDR3. CDR3 sequence: CASSSTGIGQPQHF. CDR3 nucleotide sequence: TGTGCCAGCAGTTCTACAGGGATCGGTCAGCCCCAGCATTTT.

The genes are TRBV9 and TRBJ2-7; 8 nucleotides line up with TRBD2. The CDR3 length is 14 residues. V dropped 3 bases and J dropped 0; count of bases not matched to a gene: 2. Germline CDR1 SGDLS, CDR2 YYNGEE. The CDR3 loop reads CASSAGGPSYEQYF. CDR3 DNA sequence: TGTGCCAGCAGCGCGGGAGGGCCCTCCTACGAGCAGTACTTC. Drawing the rest from reference TRBV9 and TRBJ2-7, the complete variable domain is DSGVTQTPKHLITATGQRVTLRCSPRSGDLSVYWYQQSLDQGLQFLIQYYNGEERAKGNILERFSAQQFPDLHSELNLSSLELGDSALYFCASSAGGPSYEQYFGPGTRLTVT.

The rearrangement uses TRBV19 and TRBJ1-3; 9 positions agree with TRBD1. The CDR3 has 15 amino acids. Germline V lookup: CDR1 LNHDA, CDR2 SQIVND (reference sequence). V was pared by 9 bases and J by 0 bases, with 6 bases of the junction left unmatched. The CDR3 spells CASRTGDSSGNTIYF. DNA for the CDR3: TGTGCCAGCCGGACAGGGGATAGCTCTGGAAACACCATATATTTT.

This chain uses TRBV29-1 with TRBJ2-7; D is possibly TRBD1 (6 bases). The CDR3 loop spans 12 amino acids. The germline V gene encodes CDR1 SQVTM and CDR2 ANQGSEA. V lost 4 bases to trimming and J lost 2 bases, with 9 bases between them. The CDR3 protein is CSVVQGTYEQYF. DNA of the CDR3: TGCAGCGTTGTACAGGGAACCTACGAGCAGTACTTC.

This clone was counted only a few times. V usage is TRBV18 and J usage is TRBJ2-3; the match to TRBD1 covers 8 bases. Germline V gives CDR1 KGHSH, CDR2 LQKENI. J lost 0 bases, V lost 6 bases, and 5 bases had no gene match. The CDR3 runs 15 residues. The CDR3 DNA is TGTGCCAGCTCGTCTCAGGGGGCTAGCACAGATACGCAGTATTTT. Translating it yields CASSSQGASTDTQYF.

A single count supports this clone. The V call is TRBV6-6, the J call TRBJ2-3; maybe TRBD2 (6 bases). There are 16 residues in the CDR3. Trimming pared 0 bases from V and 4 bases from J, leaving 14 bases between. Germline values: CDR1 MNHNY, CDR2 SVGAGI (reference sequence). CDR3 in amino acids: CASSYSIGWEADTQYF. In DNA, the CDR3 is TGTGCCAGCAGTTACTCGATCGGCTGGGAGGCAGATACGCAGTATTTT.

The V call is TRBV5-4, the J call TRBJ1-4; the match to TRBD1 covers 8 bases. The CDR3 contains 18 residues. The germline V gene has CDR1 SGHNT and CDR2 YYREEE (reference sequence). V trimming: 3 bases; J trimming: 0 bases; junction bases outside the gene matches: 10. This CDR3 is CASSSKGRGLATNEKLFF. The CDR3 DNA reads as TGTGCCAGCAGCTCCAAGGGCAGGGGGCTTGCAACTAATGAAAAACTGTTTTTT.

The chain employs TRBV2 and TRBJ2-2, with TRBD1 as a possible D gene (6 bases). The length of the CDR3 is 13 residues. The V end lost 5 bases, the J end lost 6 bases, and 10 bases lay between the germline ends. Germline CDR1 reads SNHLY; CDR2 reads FYNNEI. This CDR3 reads CASSRTESGELFF. In DNA form, the CDR3 reads TGTGCCAGCAGTAGGACAGAGTCCGGGGAGCTGTTTTTT.

The genes are TRBV27 and TRBJ1-3; TRBD1 aligns across 9 bases. J gave up 2 bases and V 3 bases, and 2 bases lay outside the gene matches. The CDR3 sequence is 15 residues long. Germline CDR1 is MNHEY and CDR2 is SMNVEV (reference sequence). The CDR3 loop is CASSFTGGPGNTIYF. The CDR3 DNA reads TGTGCCAGCAGTTTCACAGGGGGCCCTGGAAACACCATATATTTT.

This sequence joins TRBV2 and TRBJ2-1; TRBD2 agrees at 11 bases. The CDR3 runs to 14 residues. Germline-derived CDR1 and CDR2 are SNHLY and FYNNEI. V trimming: 4 bases; J trimming: 6 bases; junction bases outside the gene matches: 2. The CDR3: CASSVLAGVNEQFF. The CDR3 region has the DNA TGTGCCAGCAGTGTACTAGCGGGAGTCAATGAGCAGTTCTTC.

V gene TRBV18 combines with J gene TRBJ2-1; 13 bases are shared with TRBD2. The length of the CDR3 is 15 residues. Germline V gives CDR1 KGHSH, CDR2 LQKENI. Losses at the gene ends were 6 bases for V and 7 bases for J; bases not matched to a gene: 6. The chain's CDR3 is CASSALAGGGNEQFF. In nucleotides, the CDR3 is TGTGCCAGCTCCGCACTAGCGGGAGGGGGTAATGAGCAGTTCTTC.

This chain uses TRBV6-6 with TRBJ2-3; 14 nucleotides align to TRBD2. The ends lost 6 bases at V and 6 bases at J; junction bases unmatched: 8. Germline V lookup: CDR1 MNHNY, CDR2 SVGAGI (reference sequence). This CDR3 contains 16 residues. The CDR3 reads CASRAGTSGSGDTQYF. The CDR3 region has the DNA TGTGCCAGCAGGGCCGGGACTAGCGGGAGTGGGGATACGCAGTATTTT.

The CDR3 DNA reads TGCAGCGTTGAGTTAGCGGGAGACCAAGAGACCCAGTACTTC. Translation: CSVELAGDQETQYF. The chain employs TRBV29-1 and TRBJ2-5; TRBD2 aligns across 9 bases. Germline CDR1 and CDR2: SQVTM and ANQGSEA. The CDR3 is 14 residues long. V lost 3 bases, J lost 0 bases, and 2 bases stayed unmatched.

The rearrangement uses TRBV2 and TRBJ1-1, with TRBD1 matching over 7 bases. This CDR3 is built from 15 residues. Germline V gene lookup returns CDR1 SNHLY and CDR2 FYNNEI. The ends lost 5 bases at V and 4 bases at J; junction bases unmatched: 10. For the CDR3, the DNA is TGTGCCAGCAGTTCCCAGGGGGAGGTGAGCACTGAAGCTTTCTTT. Its translation: CASSSQGEVSTEAFF.

The chain is built from TRBV11-1 and TRBJ1-1; no clear D. The V end was cut by 5 bases, the J end by 1 base, with 11 bases between. The germline CDR1 and CDR2 sequences are SGHAT and FQDESV (reference sequence). CDR3 length: 14 amino acids. CDR3 DNA: TGTGCCAGCAGCGCACAGAGCCAGAACACTGAAGCTTTCTTT. Its translation is CASSAQSQNTEAFF.

This clone is a singleton in its sample. The CDR3 coding sequence is TGTGCCAGCAGCCCAGACGGGGTTCGTAATCAGCCCCAGCATTTT. Its translation is CASSPDGVRNQPQHF. The chain recombines TRBV16 with TRBJ1-5; no firm D call. V lost 4 bases to trimming and J lost 4 bases, with 14 bases between them. This CDR3 is 15 amino acids long. Germline V lookup: CDR1 KGHSY, CDR2 FQNENV.

This chain joins TRBV11-1 and TRBJ2-3, with 10 bases lining up with TRBD2. Looked up from germline, CDR1 is SGHAT and CDR2 is FQDESV (reference sequence). The CDR3 length is 14 residues. J gave up 8 bases and V 3 bases, and 5 bases lay outside the gene matches. CDR3 in amino acids: CASSLLAGDLTQYF. Written as DNA, the CDR3 is TGTGCCAGCAGCTTGCTAGCGGGGGATCTTACGCAGTATTTT.